The 21 T cell receptor beta chains presented below share a single source sample, sequenced in a study of blood T cells in healthy people across ages. Primed by a sample-barcoded 5' primer and a J-beta primer mix, a second PCR proceeded for roughly 7 to 11 cycles. MiXCR, run by TCRdb on the 5' RACE reads, gives a single entry per CDR3 protein. The sample shows more than 650,000 distinct CDR3 sequences, 20% to 25% of them seen only once. What was sequenced was blood. The receptors stem from a man aged 65 to 79 in good health.

The chain couples TRBV11-2 to TRBJ2-7, with D possibly matching TRBD2 (5 bases). Germline V lookup: CDR1 SGHAT, CDR2 FQNNGV. CDR3 length: 14 residues. The CDR3 DNA reads as TGTGCCAGCAGCTTAGAACTAGTCTCCCACGAGCAGTACGTC. It codes for CASSLELVSHEQYV.

This clonotype was seen a handful of times. The chain recombines TRBV29-1 with TRBJ2-1, with TRBD2 matching 14 bases. Gene TRBJ2-5 matches the end of the DNA better, so the J call may be wrong. CDR3 length equals 13 residues. The germline V gene encodes CDR1 SQVTM and CDR2 ANQGSEA. The CDR3 bases are TGCAGCTCCGGGACTAGCGGGAGTGAGACCCAGTACTTC. Its protein is CSSGTSGSETQYF.

The rearrangement uses TRBV5-1 and TRBJ2-1; D not certain. Trimming left V 2 bases short and J 8 bases short, with 11 bases between. Germline CDR1 and CDR2: SGHRS and YFSETQ. This CDR3 is built from 13 residues. The CDR3 coding sequence is TGCGCCAGCAGCTTCCAAAACACCGATGAGCAGTTCTTC. Amino acids: CASSFQNTDEQFF.

CDR3 in amino acids: CASSLVVGGRDTQYF. CDR3 DNA sequence: TGTGCCAGCAGTTTGGTAGTGGGGGGGAGAGATACGCAGTATTTT. This sequence joins TRBV6-6 and TRBJ2-3; 7 bases align to TRBD2. V gave up 4 bases and J gave up 5 bases; unmatched junction bases: 9. The CDR3 extends over 15 amino acids. Germline values: CDR1 MNHNY, CDR2 SVGAGI (reference sequence).

This clonotype was seen a handful of times. The chain has TRBV15 and TRBJ2-4; TRBD1 matches at 10 bases. The junction had 6 bases not matched to a gene; V was cut back by 0 bases and J by 7 bases. Germline V gene sequence: CDR1 LNHNV, CDR2 YYDKDF (reference sequence). The CDR3 totals 16 residues. The CDR3, as DNA: TGTGCCACCAGCAGAGATCCAAGGACAGGGGGGAACATTCAGTACTTC. The encoded protein is CATSRDPRTGGNIQYF.

This sequence joins TRBV20-1 and TRBJ2-3, with 8 bases fitting TRBD2. In germline, CDR1 is DFQATT, CDR2 SNEGSKA (reference sequence). The CDR3 is 14 amino acids. Losses at the gene ends were 6 bases for V and 1 base for J; bases not matched to a gene: 6. CDR3 amino acids: CSAPPTSGTDTQYF. The CDR3 region has the DNA TGCAGTGCCCCCCCGACTAGCGGCACAGATACGCAGTATTTT.

The CDR3 coding sequence is TGTGCCAGCAGCCAAGAGGACAGTGACAATCAGCCCCAGCATTTT. It translates to CASSQEDSDNQPQHF. This chain uses TRBV4-2 with TRBJ1-5; D possibly corresponds to TRBD1 (6 bases). The CDR3 contains 15 residues. Trimming stripped 0 bases from V and 3 bases from J, with 9 bases between. Germline loops: CDR1 LGHNA, CDR2 YNFKEQ.

The V call is TRBV10-1, the J call TRBJ2-5; the D gene could be TRBD1 or TRBD2 (5 bases each). Germline CDR1 reads WNHNN; CDR2 reads SYGVQD (reference sequence). The CDR3 is 16 amino acids. V was pared by 0 bases and J by 1 base, with 12 bases between. This chain's CDR3 is CASSESMGVGQETQYF. DNA for the CDR3: TGCGCCAGCAGTGAGTCGATGGGGGTAGGCCAAGAGACCCAGTACTTC.

This clonotype occurred a few times. This sequence joins TRBV9 and TRBJ1-2, with D unclear. V gave up 5 bases and J gave up 8 bases, with 16 bases separating them. This CDR3 is 13 amino acids long. Per germline, CDR1 SGDLS and CDR2 YYNGEE. The CDR3 here is CASSPLAGAGYTF. In DNA form, the CDR3 reads TGTGCCAGCAGTCCTTTGGCGGGAGCGGGCTACACCTTC.

This clonotype was seen a few times. The J gene is TRBJ2-1, the V gene TRBV12-3 or TRBV12-4; 9 bases align to TRBD2. The junction had 9 bases not matched to a gene; V was cut back by 7 bases and J by 14 bases. The CDR3 length is 12 residues. CDR3 in amino acids: CASTKRGECEFF. CDR3 DNA sequence: TGTGCCAGCACTAAGCGGGGGGAGTGTGAGTTCTTC.

V and J are TRBV20-1 and TRBJ2-3; 10 bases match TRBD2. Per the germline V gene, CDR1 is DFQATT and CDR2 is SNEGSKA (reference sequence). After removal of 6 bases from V and 1 base from J, the junction contained 7 bases not matched to a gene. The CDR3 is 15 residues long. The CDR3 spells CSALDTSGGTDTQYF. CDR3 nucleotide sequence: TGCAGTGCCCTCGACACTAGCGGGGGCACAGATACGCAGTATTTT.

This chain uses TRBV5-1 with TRBJ2-1; D tentatively fits TRBD1 or TRBD2 (5 bases each). The V gene lost 8 bases and the J gene lost 2 bases, with 11 bases spanning the gap. Germline V gives CDR1 SGHRS, CDR2 YFSETQ. This CDR3 region has 13 residues. The CDR3 loop is CARQAGPYNEQFF. CDR3 DNA: TGCGCCAGACAGGCGGGCCCCTACAATGAGCAGTTCTTC.

The chain employs TRBV7-3 and TRBJ2-1; D perhaps matches TRBD2 (6 bases). The CDR3 is 13 residues long. Looked up from germline, CDR1 is SGHTA and CDR2 is FQGTGA. V lost 4 bases and J lost 7, with 11 bases in between. In DNA, the CDR3 is TGTGCCAGCAGCTCTACGGGACTTAATGAGCAGTTCTTC. Translated, it gives CASSSTGLNEQFF.

In its sample, this clonotype was seen a few times. The chain joins TRBV10-3 to TRBJ2-7; 10 nucleotides align to TRBD2. This CDR3 has 17 amino acids. Germline V lookup: CDR1 ENHRY, CDR2 SYGVKD. V lost 8 bases, J lost 4 bases, and 17 bases stayed unmatched. The CDR3 protein is CAIAGGSSGGTGYEQYF. In DNA, the CDR3 is TGTGCCATCGCGGGAGGGTCTAGCGGGGGAACTGGGTACGAGCAGTACTTC.

The rearrangement links TRBV20-1 to TRBJ1-2; maybe TRBD1 (6 bases). Germline CDR1 reads DFQATT; CDR2 reads SNEGSKA (reference sequence). Trimming removed 3 bases at V and 5 bases at J, with 13 bases between. The CDR3 is 13 amino acids. CDR3 nucleotide sequence: TGCAGTGCTAGTATGCAGGGGAGGTATGGCTACACCTTC. It is translated as CSASMQGRYGYTF.

This clonotype has a handful of counts. The J gene is TRBJ1-1, the V gene TRBV29-1; maybe TRBD1 (5 bases). CDR3 length: 13 amino acids. The V end was cut by 6 bases, the J end by 4 bases, with 15 bases between. Germline V gene sequence: CDR1 SQVTM, CDR2 ANQGSEA. The CDR3 protein is CSVGQVGGTEAFF. CDR3 DNA sequence: TGCAGCGTGGGGCAGGTCGGGGGCACTGAAGCTTTCTTT.

The genes are TRBV6-7 and TRBJ2-7; perhaps TRBD1 as D (6 bases). TRBV6-7 is assigned to the ORF class and has an uncertain function. The V end was cut by 3 bases, the J end by 0 bases, with 24 bases between. This CDR3 contains 19 residues. CDR3 in DNA: TGTGCCAGCAGTTATTTCGGGACAAGTAGTAAGAAAAGCTCCTACGAGCAGTACTTC. Translating it yields CASSYFGTSSKKSSYEQYF.

This clonotype was recorded a few times. This chain joins TRBV12-3 or TRBV12-4 and TRBJ2-3, with TRBD2 as a possible D gene (7 bases). The CDR3 is made up of 18 amino acids. The germline V and J ends were trimmed by 5 bases and 1 base, with 22 bases remaining between them. CDR3 bases: TGTGCCAGCAGTCCGGCCTTGGGGCGGGGGCAGGGCACAGATACGCAGTATTTT. Translating gives CASSPALGRGQGTDTQYF.

The chain uses TRBV20-1 and TRBJ2-7; D could derive from TRBD1 or TRBD2 (5 bases each). V was shortened by 7 bases and J by 2 bases, with 12 bases between the two germline ends. Germline V lookup: CDR1 DFQATT, CDR2 SNEGSKA (reference sequence). The length of the CDR3 is 12 residues. The CDR3 bases are TGCAGTGTCGGGACGGGCCCCTACGAGCAGTACGTC. It specifies CSVGTGPYEQYV.

The chain is built from TRBV14 and TRBJ1-2; 8 bases agree with TRBD1. The CDR3 has 14 amino acids. In germline, CDR1 is SGHDN, CDR2 FVKESK. V lost 2 bases, J lost 4 bases, and 3 bases stayed unmatched. CDR3 in DNA: TGTGCCAGCAGCCAAAACAGGGGGACCTATGGCTACACCTTC. Its protein product is CASSQNRGTYGYTF.

This rearrangement joins TRBV4-1 to TRBJ2-7; 8 bases map to TRBD2. The end of the DNA fits TRBJ2-5 better, so the J call may be wrong. The germline V gene encodes CDR1 MGHRA and CDR2 YSYEKL. The CDR3 has 16 residues. The CDR3: CASSQEVSGSVWTQYF. The CDR3 DNA is TGCGCCAGCAGCCAAGAGGTCAGCGGGAGCGTTTGGACCCAGTACTTC.